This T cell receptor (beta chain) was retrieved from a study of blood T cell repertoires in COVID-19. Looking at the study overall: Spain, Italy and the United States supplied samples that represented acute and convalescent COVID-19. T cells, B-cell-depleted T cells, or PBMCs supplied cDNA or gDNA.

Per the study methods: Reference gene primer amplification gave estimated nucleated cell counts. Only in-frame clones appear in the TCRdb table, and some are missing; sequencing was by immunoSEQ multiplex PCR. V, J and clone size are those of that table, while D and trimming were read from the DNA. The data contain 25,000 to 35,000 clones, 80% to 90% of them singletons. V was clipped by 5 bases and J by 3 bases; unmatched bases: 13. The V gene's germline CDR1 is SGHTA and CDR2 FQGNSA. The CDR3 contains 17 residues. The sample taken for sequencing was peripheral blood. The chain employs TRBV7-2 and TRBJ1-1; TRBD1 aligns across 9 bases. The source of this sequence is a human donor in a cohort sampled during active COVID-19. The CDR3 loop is CASSPPYRGLFDTEAFF. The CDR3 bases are TGTGCCAGCAGCCCCCCTTACAGGGGGCTGTTTGACACTGAAGCTTTCTTT.